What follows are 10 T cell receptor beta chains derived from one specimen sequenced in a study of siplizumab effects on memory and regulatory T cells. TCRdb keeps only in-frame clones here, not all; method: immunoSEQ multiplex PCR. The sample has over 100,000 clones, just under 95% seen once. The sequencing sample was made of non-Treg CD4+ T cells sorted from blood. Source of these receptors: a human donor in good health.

In nucleotides, the CDR3 is TGTGCCATCAGCCCCCAGGACAGGGCGAGCACAGATACGCAGTATTTT. Amino acid sequence: CAISPQDRASTDTQYF. The chain carries TRBV10-3 and TRBJ2-3, with TRBD1 matching over 8 bases. The length of the CDR3 is 16 residues. Germline loops: CDR1 ENHRY, CDR2 SYGVKD. V lost 6 bases, J lost 0 bases, and 8 bases stayed unmatched.

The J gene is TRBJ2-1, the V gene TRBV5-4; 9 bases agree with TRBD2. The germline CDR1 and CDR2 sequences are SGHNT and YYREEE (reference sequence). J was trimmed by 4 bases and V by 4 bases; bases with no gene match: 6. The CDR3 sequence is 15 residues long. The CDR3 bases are TGTGCCAGCAGCCGTCCTAGCGGGGCTTACAATGAGCAGTTCTTC. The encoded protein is CASSRPSGAYNEQFF.

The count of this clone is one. CDR3 loop: CASSLIRPEQYF. The CDR3 DNA sequence: TGTGCCAGCAGCCTCATTAGACCGGAGCAGTACTTC. The chain is built from TRBV7-9 and TRBJ2-7; D unresolved. CDR3 length: 12 residues. The ends were cut back, 5 bases at V and 7 bases at J, with 12 bases in the middle. Germline CDR1 is SEHNR and CDR2 is FQNEAQ (reference sequence).

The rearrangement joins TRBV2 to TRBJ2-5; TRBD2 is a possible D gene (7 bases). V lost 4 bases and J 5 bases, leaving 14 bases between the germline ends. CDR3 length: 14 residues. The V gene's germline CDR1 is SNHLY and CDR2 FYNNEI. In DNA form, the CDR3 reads TGTGCCAGCAGTGGAGGGGGGGCCGGGGAGACCCAGTACTTC. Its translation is CASSGGGAGETQYF.

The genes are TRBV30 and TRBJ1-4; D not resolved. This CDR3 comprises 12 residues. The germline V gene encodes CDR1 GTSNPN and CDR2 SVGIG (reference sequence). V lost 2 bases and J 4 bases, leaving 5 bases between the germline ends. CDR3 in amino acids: CAWSNSNEKLFF. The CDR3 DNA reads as TGTGCCTGGAGTAATAGTAATGAAAAACTGTTTTTT.

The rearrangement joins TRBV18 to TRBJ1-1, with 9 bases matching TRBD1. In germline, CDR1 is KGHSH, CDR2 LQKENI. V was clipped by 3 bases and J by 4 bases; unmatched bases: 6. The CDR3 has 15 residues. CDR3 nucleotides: TGTGCCAGCTCACCGCTACAGGGGGCGGGCACTGAAGCTTTCTTT. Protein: CASSPLQGAGTEAFF.

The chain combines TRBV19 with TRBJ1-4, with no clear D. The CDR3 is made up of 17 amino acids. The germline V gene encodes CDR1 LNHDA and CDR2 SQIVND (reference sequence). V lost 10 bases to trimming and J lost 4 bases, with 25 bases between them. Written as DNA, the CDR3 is TGTGCCACTAAAACCCGTGGCACGGGTCGAGGTAATGAAAAACTGTTTTTT. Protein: CATKTRGTGRGNEKLFF.

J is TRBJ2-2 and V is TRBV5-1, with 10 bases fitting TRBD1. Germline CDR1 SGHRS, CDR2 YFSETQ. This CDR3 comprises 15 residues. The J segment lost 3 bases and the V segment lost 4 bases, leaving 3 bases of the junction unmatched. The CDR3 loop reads CASSQDRGDTGELFF. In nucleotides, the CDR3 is TGCGCCAGCAGCCAGGACAGGGGGGACACCGGGGAGCTGTTTTTT.

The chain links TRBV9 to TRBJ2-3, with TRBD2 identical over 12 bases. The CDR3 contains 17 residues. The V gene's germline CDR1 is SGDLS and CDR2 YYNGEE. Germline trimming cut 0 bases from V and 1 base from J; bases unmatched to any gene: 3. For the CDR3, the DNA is TGTGCCAGCAGCGTAGCTCCTAGCGGGGGGGGCACAGATACGCAGTATTTT. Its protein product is CASSVAPSGGGTDTQYF.

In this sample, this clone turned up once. CDR3 nucleotide sequence: TGTGCCAGCAGTTCCAGCCTGAACACTGAAGCTTTCTTT. Translated: CASSSSLNTEAFF. The J gene is TRBJ1-1, the V gene TRBV6-5, with D unclear. V was pared by 4 bases and J by 0 bases, with 6 bases between. The CDR3 has 13 amino acids. From germline, CDR1 is MNHEY and CDR2 SVGAGI.